The source of this T cell receptor beta chain is a study of human T cells and chemical hapten exposure. Study details: Per-sample TCR yields varied mainly from small pooled library volume differences.

This clonotype was recorded many times. In the authors' workflow: Individual samples carried between 23,224 and 690,600 TCRs, with more than 95,000 as the median. TCRdb re-derived calls from the RACE reads in MiXCR, one entry per CDR3 protein. It is TCRdb's table, rather than the study itself, that gives the V and J calls and clone size. This sample has just over 80,000 distinct CDR3 sequences, with roughly 10% found just once. Described time point: patch test 1, 2 weeks after DPC sensitization. The treatment was: therapeutic diphenylcyclopropenone sensitization with weekly scalp DPC. V was shortened by 5 bases and J by 0 bases, with 16 bases between the two germline ends. Germline V lookup: CDR1 SGHAT, CDR2 FQNNGV. This CDR3 region has 16 residues.

V is TRBV11-2 and J is TRBJ1-1; D uncertain. The source of this sequence is a woman between 45 and 65 years old with alopecia areata. Some clones in this sample may be carry-over from other donors' samples. Sequences were derived from whole blood, sampled in connection with sensitization to the hapten diphenylcyclopropenone (DPC). The CDR3 region has the DNA TGTGCCAGCAGCCTCTTAACAAGATTTATGAACACTGAAGCTTTCTTT. Protein sequence: CASSLLTRFMNTEAFF.